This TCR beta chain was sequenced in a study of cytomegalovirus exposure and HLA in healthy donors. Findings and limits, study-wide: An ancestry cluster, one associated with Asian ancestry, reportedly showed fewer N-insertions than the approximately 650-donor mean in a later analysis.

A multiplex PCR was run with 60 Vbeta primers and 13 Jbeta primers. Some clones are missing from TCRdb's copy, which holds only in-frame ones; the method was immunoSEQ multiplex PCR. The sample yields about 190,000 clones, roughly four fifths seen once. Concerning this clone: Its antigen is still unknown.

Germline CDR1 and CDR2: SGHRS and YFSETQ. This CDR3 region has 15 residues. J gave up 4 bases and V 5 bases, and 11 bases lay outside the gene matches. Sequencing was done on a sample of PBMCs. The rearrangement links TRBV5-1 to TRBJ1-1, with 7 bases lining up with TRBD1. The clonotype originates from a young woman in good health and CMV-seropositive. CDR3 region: CASSTGVSSSTEAFF. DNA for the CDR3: TGCGCCAGCAGTACAGGGGTTAGTTCGAGCACTGAAGCTTTCTTT.